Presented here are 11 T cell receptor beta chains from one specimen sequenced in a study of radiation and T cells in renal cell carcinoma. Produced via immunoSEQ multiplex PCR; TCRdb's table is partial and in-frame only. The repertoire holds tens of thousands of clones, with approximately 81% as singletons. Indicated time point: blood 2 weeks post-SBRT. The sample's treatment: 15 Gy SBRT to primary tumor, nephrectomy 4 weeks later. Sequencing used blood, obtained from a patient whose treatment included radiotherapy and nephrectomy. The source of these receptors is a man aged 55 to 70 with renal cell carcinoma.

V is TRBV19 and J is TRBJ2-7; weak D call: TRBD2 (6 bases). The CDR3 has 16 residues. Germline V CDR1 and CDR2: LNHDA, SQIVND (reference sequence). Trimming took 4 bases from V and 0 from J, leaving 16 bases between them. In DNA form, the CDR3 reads TGTGCCAGTAGTACCGCCTGGAGCGGGTCCTCCTACGAGCAGTACTTC. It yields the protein CASSTAWSGSSYEQYF.

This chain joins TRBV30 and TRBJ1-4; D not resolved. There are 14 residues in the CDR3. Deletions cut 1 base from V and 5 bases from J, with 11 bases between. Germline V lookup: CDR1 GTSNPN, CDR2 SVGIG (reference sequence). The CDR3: CAWSGGGRNEKLFF. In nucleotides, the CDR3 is TGTGCCTGGAGTGGAGGCGGGCGGAATGAAAAACTGTTTTTT.

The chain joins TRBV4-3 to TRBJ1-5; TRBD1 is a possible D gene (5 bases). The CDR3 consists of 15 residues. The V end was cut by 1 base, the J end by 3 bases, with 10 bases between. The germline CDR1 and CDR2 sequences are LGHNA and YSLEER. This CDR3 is CASSQGQRYNQPQHF. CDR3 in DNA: TGCGCCAGCAGCCAAGGACAGCGGTACAATCAGCCCCAGCATTTT.

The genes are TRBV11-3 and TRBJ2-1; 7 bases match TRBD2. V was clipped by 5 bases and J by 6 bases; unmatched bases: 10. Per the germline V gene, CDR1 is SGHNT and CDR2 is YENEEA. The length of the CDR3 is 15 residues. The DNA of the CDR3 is TGTGCCAGCAGCATAGGACTAGGAGGCCTCAATGAGCAGTTCTTC. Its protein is CASSIGLGGLNEQFF.

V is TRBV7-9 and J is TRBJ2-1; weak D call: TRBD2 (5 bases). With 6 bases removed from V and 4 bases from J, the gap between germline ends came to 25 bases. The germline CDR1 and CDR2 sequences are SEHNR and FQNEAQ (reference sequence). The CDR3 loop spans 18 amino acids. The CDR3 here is CASRPERSVGVGYNEQFF. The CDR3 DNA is TGTGCCAGCAGACCCGAGCGGTCGGTGGGAGTAGGGTACAATGAGCAGTTCTTC. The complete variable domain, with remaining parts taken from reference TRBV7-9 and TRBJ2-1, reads DTGVSQNPRHKITKRGQNVTFRCDPISEHNRLYWYRQTLGQGPEFLTYFQNEAQLEKSRLLSDRFSAERPKGSFSTLEIQRTEQGDSAMYLCASRPERSVGVGYNEQFFGPGTRLTVL.

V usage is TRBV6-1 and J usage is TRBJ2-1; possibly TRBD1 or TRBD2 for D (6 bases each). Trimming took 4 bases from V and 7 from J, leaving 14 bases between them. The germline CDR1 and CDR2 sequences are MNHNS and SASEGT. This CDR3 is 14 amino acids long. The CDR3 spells CASSGLQGRNEQFF. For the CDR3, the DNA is TGTGCCAGCAGTGGTCTCCAGGGGAGGAATGAGCAGTTCTTC.

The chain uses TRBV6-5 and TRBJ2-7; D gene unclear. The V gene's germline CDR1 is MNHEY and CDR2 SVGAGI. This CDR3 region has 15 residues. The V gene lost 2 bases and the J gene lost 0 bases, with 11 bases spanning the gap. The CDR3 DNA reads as TGTGCCAGCAGTTACATTCAAGTAGGCTCCTACGAGCAGTACTTC. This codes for CASSYIQVGSYEQYF.

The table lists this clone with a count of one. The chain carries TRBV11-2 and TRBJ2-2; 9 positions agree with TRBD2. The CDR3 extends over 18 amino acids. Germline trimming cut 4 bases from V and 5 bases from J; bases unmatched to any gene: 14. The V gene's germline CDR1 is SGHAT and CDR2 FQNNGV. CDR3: CASSSKSRLAAGTGELFF. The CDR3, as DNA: TGTGCCAGCAGCTCCAAGTCGAGACTAGCGGCGGGTACCGGGGAGCTGTTTTTT.

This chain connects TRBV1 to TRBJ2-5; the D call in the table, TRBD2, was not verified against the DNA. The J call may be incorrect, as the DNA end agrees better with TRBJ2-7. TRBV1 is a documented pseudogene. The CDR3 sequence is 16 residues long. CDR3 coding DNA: TGCACCAGCAGCCAAGATAAGCGGGGGGACGGTTACGAGCAGTACTTC. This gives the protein CTSSQDKRGDGYEQYF.

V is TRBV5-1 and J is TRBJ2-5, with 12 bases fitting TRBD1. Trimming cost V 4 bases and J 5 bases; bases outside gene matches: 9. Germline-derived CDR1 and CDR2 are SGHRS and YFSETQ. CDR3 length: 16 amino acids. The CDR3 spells CASSQTGTGGGETQYF. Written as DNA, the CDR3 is TGCGCCAGCAGCCAGACCGGGACAGGGGGCGGGGAGACCCAGTACTTC.

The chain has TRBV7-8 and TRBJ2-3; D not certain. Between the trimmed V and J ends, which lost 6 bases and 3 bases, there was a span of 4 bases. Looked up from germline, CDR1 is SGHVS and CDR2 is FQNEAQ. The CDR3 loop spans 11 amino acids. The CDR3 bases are TGTGCCAGCAGAGTGACAGATACGCAGTATTTT. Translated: CASRVTDTQYF.